A single sample gave rise to the 2 T cell receptor beta chains below, sequenced in a study of lymphopenia after photon versus proton radiotherapy. Method: immunoSEQ multiplex PCR; TCRdb's copy keeps in-frame clones and lacks some. The repertoire holds approximately 25,000 clones, with roughly 87% as singletons. The material sequenced was peripheral blood, taken from a patient treated with photon-based radiotherapy. The source is a man over 45 with gastric cancer.

The V gene is TRBV5-6, the J gene TRBJ2-5, with TRBD1 matching over 9 bases. The J segment lost 5 bases and the V segment lost 2 bases, leaving 10 bases of the junction unmatched. The CDR3 extends over 16 amino acids. Per the germline V gene, CDR1 is SGHDT and CDR2 is YYEEEE. The CDR3 loop is CASSFPSPGQGETQYF. The CDR3 nucleotides are TGTGCCAGCAGCTTCCCCTCCCCGGGACAGGGTGAGACCCAGTACTTC.

This clone was counted between two and nine times. The chain employs TRBV29-1 and TRBJ1-2; D unclear. The CDR3 consists of 12 residues. V was trimmed by 4 bases and J by 2 bases, leaving 8 bases between them. The germline CDR1 and CDR2 sequences are SQVTM and ANQGSEA. The CDR3 sequence is CSVAHGNYGYTF. In DNA, the CDR3 is TGCAGCGTTGCTCACGGAAACTATGGCTACACCTTC.